The 29 T cell receptor beta chains given below trace back to one sample, sequenced in a study of cytotoxic CD8 clonotypes in ibrutinib-treated CLL. Assay: immunoSEQ multiplex PCR; the TCRdb copy retains only in-frame clones and omits some. Seen here are 200,000 or so clones, roughly 79% observed once, and the top ten hold approximately 10%. Here the sequenced sample was PBMCs, taken after 12 months of ibrutinib treatment. The receptors originated from a human donor with chronic lymphocytic leukemia.

J is TRBJ1-2 and V is TRBV27; 9 nucleotides agree with TRBD1. V trimming: 3 bases; J trimming: 4 bases; junction bases outside the gene matches: 3. CDR1 is MNHEY and CDR2 is SMNVEV in the germline V gene (reference sequence). The CDR3 totals 14 residues. The chain's CDR3 is CASSLGQGTYGYTF. In DNA, the CDR3 is TGTGCCAGCAGTTTGGGACAGGGAACCTATGGCTACACCTTC.

In nucleotides, the CDR3 is TGTGCCAGCAGTGGAGGTCAAAGTAGCTATGGCTACACCTTC. Its translation: CASSGGQSSYGYTF. The chain couples TRBV28 to TRBJ1-2; no reliable D call. The CDR3 loop spans 14 amino acids. The germline V gene has CDR1 MDHEN and CDR2 SYDVKM. V was clipped by 5 bases and J by 4 bases, with 14 bases between them.

The chain employs TRBV7-9 and TRBJ2-5; D is perhaps TRBD1 or TRBD2 (5 bases each). Germline lookup yields CDR1 SEHNR and CDR2 FQNEAQ (reference sequence). There are 16 residues in the CDR3. V was shortened by 2 bases and J by 1 base, with 14 bases between the two germline ends. The CDR3 DNA is TGTGCCAGCAGCTTAATGAACCGGGACCCCCAAGAGACCCAGTACTTC. It is translated as CASSLMNRDPQETQYF.

This rearrangement joins TRBV2 to TRBJ1-5, with TRBD1 identical over 8 bases. The CDR3 totals 14 residues. V was pared by 7 bases and J by 3 bases, with 5 bases of the junction left unmatched. Looked up from germline, CDR1 is SNHLY and CDR2 is FYNNEI. CDR3 nucleotides: TGTGCCAGCAAGACAGGGGATATCAATCAGCCCCAGCATTTT. This gives the protein CASKTGDINQPQHF.

CDR3: CASSILHLSKETQYF. The CDR3 nucleotides are TGCGCCAGCAGCATACTTCACCTATCCAAAGAGACCCAGTACTTC. The chain combines TRBV5-1 with TRBJ2-5; D gene ambiguous. Germline CDR1 and CDR2: SGHRS and YFSETQ. Trimming removed 4 bases at V and 3 bases at J, with 16 bases between. This CDR3 is built from 15 residues.

Written as DNA, the CDR3 is TGCGCCAGCATTGGTGACTCATCCACCGGGGAGCTGTTTTTT. Translated: CASIGDSSTGELFF. This chain links TRBV5-1 with TRBJ2-2; unclear D gene. CDR3 length: 14 amino acids. The germline V gene encodes CDR1 SGHRS and CDR2 YFSETQ. Trimming pared 6 bases from V and 4 bases from J, leaving 13 bases between.

The chain combines TRBV28 with TRBJ1-1; 7 positions match TRBD1. The CDR3 is 14 residues long. Germline CDR1 MDHEN, CDR2 SYDVKM. Trimming at V came to 8 bases and at J to 4 bases, leaving 10 bases not matched to a gene. The chain's CDR3 is CASDSWAGGTEAFF. Written as DNA, the CDR3 is TGTGCCAGCGACTCTTGGGCAGGGGGCACTGAAGCTTTCTTT. Together with reference TRBV28 and TRBJ1-1, the CDR3 gives the full variable domain: DVKVTQSSRYLVKRTGEKVFLECVQDMDHENMFWYRQDPGLGLRLIYFSYDVKMKEKGDIPEGYSVSREKKERFSLILESASTNQTSMYLCASDSWAGGTEAFFGQGTRLTVV.

For this clone: A single base separates this from a much larger clone, so it may be a read error. This sample includes further DNA sequences coding for the same CDR3. The rearrangement links TRBV5-1 to TRBJ2-1, with no clear D. From germline, CDR1 is SGHRS and CDR2 YFSETQ. V lost 1 base and J lost 0, with 5 bases in between. The CDR3 consists of 14 residues. The CDR3 DNA reads TGCGCCAGCAGCTTGTTGCCCTCCTACAATGAGCAGTTCTTC. Translating gives CASSLLPSYNEQFF.

J is TRBJ2-7 and V is TRBV28, with 8 bases lining up with TRBD2. The J segment lost 3 bases and the V segment lost 6 bases, leaving 13 bases of the junction unmatched. The CDR3 runs 16 residues. Germline V gene lookup returns CDR1 MDHEN and CDR2 SYDVKM. The CDR3 sequence: CASRQMGTSGFYEQYF. CDR3 coding DNA: TGTGCCAGCAGGCAGATGGGAACTAGCGGATTCTACGAGCAGTACTTC. Together with reference TRBV28 and TRBJ2-7, the CDR3 gives the full variable domain: DVKVTQSSRYLVKRTGEKVFLECVQDMDHENMFWYRQDPGLGLRLIYFSYDVKMKEKGDIPEGYSVSREKKERFSLILESASTNQTSMYLCASRQMGTSGFYEQYFGPGTRLTVT.

V usage is TRBV4-2 and J usage is TRBJ2-7, with 9 bases identical to TRBD2. The V segment lost 0 bases and the J segment 3 bases; nucleotides outside the gene matches: 9. This CDR3 has 17 residues. CDR1 LGHNA and CDR2 YNFKEQ come from the germline V gene. Here the CDR3 reads CASSQETLRREGYEQYF. CDR3 in DNA: TGTGCCAGCAGCCAAGAAACGCTAAGGCGGGAGGGCTACGAGCAGTACTTC.

The chain combines TRBV7-8 with TRBJ2-1; weak D call: TRBD1 (6 bases). CDR1 is SGHVS, CDR2 FQNEAQ, per germline. V was cut by 5 bases and J by 6 bases, with 8 bases left in between. The CDR3 totals 12 residues. The CDR3 DNA reads as TGTGCCAGCAGCCCAGGGGTCAATGAGCAGTTCTTC. It yields the protein CASSPGVNEQFF.

This clone came up a few times. The genes are TRBV27 and TRBJ2-3; D remains unclear. Germline CDR1 and CDR2: MNHEY and SMNVEV (reference sequence). Between the trimmed V and J ends, which lost 5 bases and 0 bases, there was a span of 15 bases. This CDR3 has 16 amino acids. The CDR3 protein is CASSIGSSLSTDTQYF. DNA for the CDR3: TGTGCCAGCAGTATAGGGTCCTCCCTTAGCACAGATACGCAGTATTTT.

This chain uses TRBV6-1 with TRBJ2-7, with 10 bases fitting TRBD1. Germline loops: CDR1 MNHNS, CDR2 SASEGT. The V gene end was trimmed by 2 bases and the J gene end by 13 bases; junction bases not matched to a gene: 11. The CDR3 has 14 residues. This CDR3 reads CASSERGTGDFEYF. CDR3 in DNA: TGTGCCAGCAGTGAACGTGGGACAGGGGATTTCGAATACTTC.

The chain employs TRBV7-8 and TRBJ2-7, with 8 bases aligning to TRBD1. The CDR3 consists of 15 residues. The V and J ends lost 4 bases and 5 bases, in that order; junction bases with no gene match: 10. Germline V lookup: CDR1 SGHVS, CDR2 FQNEAQ. CDR3 amino acids: CASSWTGNYYHEQYF. As DNA, the CDR3 is TGTGCCAGCAGCTGGACAGGGAACTATTATCACGAGCAGTACTTC. The variable domain in full, with the rest retrieved from reference TRBV7-8 and TRBJ2-7, is GAGVSQSPRYKVAKRGQDVALRCDPISGHVSLFWYQQALGQGPEFLTYFQNEAQLDKSGLPSDRFFAERPEGSVSTLKIQRTQQEDSAVYLCASSWTGNYYHEQYFGPGTRLTVT.

This clone has a single count. The chain carries TRBV15 and TRBJ2-7, with 9 bases matching TRBD2. This CDR3 comprises 14 residues. With 6 bases clipped from V and 2 bases from J, the junction kept 5 bases outside the gene matches. Looked up from germline, CDR1 is LNHNV and CDR2 is YYDKDF (reference sequence). This CDR3 is CATRTSGQTYEQYF. The CDR3 coding sequence is TGTGCCACCAGAACTAGCGGGCAGACCTACGAGCAGTACTTC.

V gene TRBV30 combines with J gene TRBJ2-5; D is undetermined. Germline V CDR1 and CDR2: GTSNPN, SVGIG (reference sequence). V was trimmed by 4 bases and J by 7 bases, leaving 19 bases between them. This CDR3 is built from 14 residues. The CDR3 spells CAWTAPGPFLTQYF. CDR3 coding DNA: TGTGCCTGGACCGCCCCCGGGCCGTTCTTGACCCAGTACTTC. Full variable domain (remainder filled in from reference TRBV30 and TRBJ2-5): SQTIHQWPATLVQPVGSPLSLECTVEGTSNPNLYWYRQAAGRGLQLLFYSVGIGQISSEVPQNLSASRPQDRQFILSSKKLLLSDSGFYLCAWTAPGPFLTQYFGPGTRLLVL.

The V call is TRBV10-3, the J call TRBJ1-6; TRBD1 aligns across 8 bases. Germline V CDR1 and CDR2: ENHRY, SYGVKD. The CDR3 spans 15 residues. The V and J ends lost 2 bases and 10 bases, in that order; junction bases with no gene match: 7. The DNA for the CDR3 is TGTGCCATCAGTGAGCTCGGACAGGGTGAGTCACCCCTCCACTTT. Its translation is CAISELGQGESPLHF.

This chain joins TRBV6-5 and TRBJ2-5; D perhaps matches TRBD1 (5 bases). The germline CDR1 and CDR2 sequences are MNHEY and SVGAGI. The CDR3 is 16 amino acids. The germline V and J ends were trimmed by 2 bases and 5 bases, with 18 bases remaining between them. DNA for the CDR3: TGTGCCAGCAGTTACGGAAGCAGGGTTATTCAGGAGACCCAGTACTTC. It translates to CASSYGSRVIQETQYF.

The gene calls are TRBV9 and TRBJ2-3; tentative D call: TRBD2 (5 bases). The ends were cut back, 3 bases at V and 0 bases at J, with 29 bases in the middle. Germline CDR1 and CDR2: SGDLS and YYNGEE. This CDR3 comprises 21 residues. CDR3 region: CASSGRSGRLPSLHSTDTQYF. Written as DNA, the CDR3 is TGTGCCAGCAGCGGCCGCTCGGGAAGGCTCCCCTCCTTACATAGCACAGATACGCAGTATTTT.

This sequence joins TRBV19 and TRBJ1-2; weak D call: TRBD1 (5 bases). CDR3 length equals 13 residues. The germline CDR1 and CDR2 sequences are LNHDA and SQIVND (reference sequence). V was cut by 7 bases and J by 7 bases, with 16 bases left in between. CDR3 sequence reads: CASIDSLLGGYTF. The CDR3 DNA sequence: TGTGCCAGTATTGACAGCCTGTTGGGTGGCTACACCTTC.

The CDR3 nucleotides are TGTGCCAGCAGAGATACAGGGGGATTGGGGACTGAAGCTTTCTTT. Amino acids: CASRDTGGLGTEAFF. The genes are TRBV5-6 and TRBJ1-1; TRBD1 matches at 8 bases. With 5 bases clipped from V and 5 bases from J, the junction kept 11 bases outside the gene matches. Germline-derived CDR1 and CDR2 are SGHDT and YYEEEE. The CDR3 totals 15 residues.

The chain couples TRBV27 to TRBJ2-7; TRBD2 is a possible D gene (5 bases). Per the germline V gene, CDR1 is MNHEY and CDR2 is SMNVEV (reference sequence). The CDR3 is made up of 14 amino acids. Trimming removed 0 bases from V and 4 bases from J, with 10 bases in between. DNA for the CDR3: TGTGCCAGCAGTTTATCAGCGGACCCTTACGAGCAGTACTTC. Translation gives CASSLSADPYEQYF.

The chain has TRBV18 and TRBJ2-3; 12 bases align to TRBD2. The CDR3 contains 15 residues. Looked up from germline, CDR1 is KGHSH and CDR2 is LQKENI. V lost 3 bases, J lost 3 bases, and 1 base stayed unmatched. The chain's CDR3 is CASSPGTSGTDTQYF. CDR3 DNA: TGTGCCAGCTCACCGGGGACTAGCGGGACAGATACGCAGTATTTT.

This clone was picked up one time. The chain joins TRBV19 to TRBJ2-2, with a weak D call TRBD1 (6 bases). CDR3 size: 17 residues. Trimming took 7 bases from V and 0 from J, leaving 18 bases between them. Germline CDR1 is LNHDA and CDR2 is SQIVND (reference sequence). This CDR3 reads CASNIRQGRPNTGELFF. DNA for the CDR3: TGTGCCAGTAATATTCGCCAGGGGCGACCGAACACCGGGGAGCTGTTTTTT.

The chain joins TRBV4-1 to TRBJ2-1; possibly TRBD2 for D (5 bases). Germline V lookup: CDR1 MGHRA, CDR2 YSYEKL. Trimming pared 1 base from V and 9 bases from J, leaving 19 bases between. This CDR3 spans 16 amino acids. CDR3 DNA sequence: TGCGCCAGCAGCCAAGTTTGGACGCGGGTGTCCCCTGAGCAGTTCTTC. Amino acids: CASSQVWTRVSPEQFF.

The genes are TRBV27 and TRBJ2-7; possibly TRBD2 for D (5 bases). The V and J ends lost 5 bases and 5 bases respectively, with 19 bases between them. The CDR3 totals 15 residues. Germline V gene sequence: CDR1 MNHEY, CDR2 SMNVEV (reference sequence). The CDR3 is CASSADPLELHEQYF. In DNA form, the CDR3 reads TGTGCCAGCAGTGCCGACCCACTAGAATTGCACGAGCAGTACTTC.

V and J are TRBV27 and TRBJ2-1, with D uncertain. The CDR3 is 14 amino acids. Germline values: CDR1 MNHEY, CDR2 SMNVEV (reference sequence). V lost 2 bases to trimming and J lost 0 bases, with 5 bases between them. The CDR3 protein is CASSLIGSYNEQFF. The CDR3 DNA reads TGTGCCAGCAGTTTAATCGGCTCCTACAATGAGCAGTTCTTC.

This clone was found many times. J is TRBJ1-5 and V is TRBV2, with D uncertain. Looked up from germline, CDR1 is SNHLY and CDR2 is FYNNEI. This CDR3 has 14 amino acids. The V end was cut by 1 base, the J end by 7 bases, with 11 bases between. The CDR3 reads CASSEVNSRQPQHF. The DNA of the CDR3 is TGTGCCAGCAGTGAAGTAAACAGTCGGCAGCCCCAGCATTTT.

The genes are TRBV9 and TRBJ1-2, with D perhaps TRBD1 (6 bases). Germline V lookup: CDR1 SGDLS, CDR2 YYNGEE. The CDR3 runs 15 residues. Trimming stripped 6 bases from V and 5 bases from J, with 20 bases between. The CDR3 here is CASTDVGGARYGYTF. CDR3 DNA: TGTGCCAGCACCGACGTGGGGGGCGCGCGATATGGCTACACCTTC.